This T cell receptor (beta chain) appears in the sequencing data of a study of OX40 agonist ivuxolimab in advanced cancers. Clones were sequenced by immunoSEQ multiplex PCR, and TCRdb holds only the in-frame ones, with some missing. The table shows 70,000 or so clones, with about 82% occurring only once. Study-wide results and limits: Clonal expansion was among the lowest in partial responders at 0.1-3.0 mg/kg, especially CD8+. Doses of 0.1 to 3.0 mg/kg were accompanied by clonal expansion of CD4+ and CD8+ blood T cells by week 6.

Sampling of blood occurred at baseline, cycle 4 day 1, and cycle 7 day 1. Note on this clone: Its antigen is currently unknown.

Looked up from germline, CDR1 is SEHNR and CDR2 is FQNEAQ (reference sequence). The V and J ends lost 3 bases and 3 bases, in that order; junction bases with no gene match: 18. The CDR3 sequence is 19 residues long. This sequence joins TRBV7-9 and TRBJ2-3; TRBD1 matches 7 bases. The TCR sequence derives from an adult with an advanced solid tumor such as melanoma, head and neck, liver or kidney cancer. The source material was CD4+ or CD8+ T cells sorted from blood, sampled in a trial of the OX40 agonist ivuxolimab. The CDR3 reads CASSFPDWDRPSATDTQYF. Here the CDR3 DNA reads TGTGCCAGCAGCTTCCCTGACTGGGACAGACCCTCGGCGACAGATACGCAGTATTTT. Complete variable domain (other parts from reference TRBV7-9 and TRBJ2-3): DTGVSQNPRHKITKRGQNVTFRCDPISEHNRLYWYRQTLGQGPEFLTYFQNEAQLEKSRLLSDRFSAERPKGSFSTLEIQRTEQGDSAMYLCASSFPDWDRPSATDTQYFGPGTRLTVL.